This T cell receptor (beta chain) was profiled in a study of CD8 T cells in Susac syndrome. RNA was extracted with the RNeasy kit, and a quantity of roughly 0.5 to 1 ug was reverse transcribed using random hexamers. Amplification of TCR beta CDR3 was carried out by immunoSEQ multiplex PCR, which covered 54 Vbeta and 13 Jbeta segments. TCRdb used MiXCR to reprocess the immunoSEQ multiplex PCR reads, holding one entry per CDR3 protein. The sample holds fewer than 70,000 distinct CDR3 sequences; approximately 95% are singletons and the top ten take approximately 0.25%. CDR1 is MNHEY, CDR2 SVGEGT, per germline. Trimming took 6 bases from V and 0 from J; bases not matched to a gene: 8. The CDR3 totals 17 residues. From blood CD8+ and CD4+ T cells, TCR beta sequences were generated. TEMRA cells were FACS-enriched, unlike CD8+ and CD4+ T cells, which were negatively isolated.

The sequence was collected from a human donor in good health. The sequenced sample consisted of CD8+ T cells from PBMCs. The chain recombines TRBV6-2 or TRBV6-3 with TRBJ2-6; 7 nucleotides align to TRBD1. The chain's CDR3 is CASRSQGVYSGANVLTF. CDR3 sequence (DNA): TGTGCCAGCAGATCTCAGGGGGTCTACTCTGGGGCCAACGTCCTGACTTTC.